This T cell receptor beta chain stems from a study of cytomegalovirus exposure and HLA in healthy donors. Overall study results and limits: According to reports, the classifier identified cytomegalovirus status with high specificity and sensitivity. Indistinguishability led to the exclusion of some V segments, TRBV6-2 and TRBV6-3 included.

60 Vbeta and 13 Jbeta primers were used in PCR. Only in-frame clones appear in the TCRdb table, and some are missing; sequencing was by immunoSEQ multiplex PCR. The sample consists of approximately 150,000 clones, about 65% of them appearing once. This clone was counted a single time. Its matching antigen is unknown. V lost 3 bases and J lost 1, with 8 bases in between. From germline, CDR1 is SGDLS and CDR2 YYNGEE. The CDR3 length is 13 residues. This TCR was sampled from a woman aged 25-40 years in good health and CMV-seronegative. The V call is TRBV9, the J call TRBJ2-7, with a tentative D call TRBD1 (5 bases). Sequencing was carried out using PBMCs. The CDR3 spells CASSGTRSYEQYF. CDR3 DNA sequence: TGTGCCAGCAGCGGGACACGGTCCTACGAGCAGTACTTC.